Following are 2 T cell receptor beta chains from one sample sequenced in a study of blood T cell repertoires in COVID-19. Here immunoSEQ multiplex PCR was the method, and the copy in TCRdb shows in-frame clones only, minus some. Altogether around 270,000 clones are present, 75% to 90% being singletons, with the ten largest covering approximately 4.2%. The sequenced sample was peripheral blood. All receptors come from a man in his forties or fifties with acute or convalescent COVID-19.

The gene calls are TRBV4-1 and TRBJ2-2; perhaps TRBD1 as D (6 bases). The CDR3 is 16 residues long. Germline V gene data show CDR1 as MGHRA and CDR2 as YSYEKL. V gave up 2 bases and J gave up 1 base, with 11 bases separating them. The CDR3 loop is CASSQWGQVNTGELFF. The CDR3 coding sequence is TGCGCCAGCAGCCAATGGGGGCAGGTGAACACCGGGGAGCTGTTTTTT.

This chain connects TRBV5-1 to TRBJ2-7, with 8 bases fitting TRBD1. V lost 2 bases and J lost 3; bases outside the gene matches: 16. The V gene's germline CDR1 is SGHRS and CDR2 YFSETQ. The CDR3 length is 18 residues. CDR3 residues: CASSFWGAGTGTFYEQYF. CDR3 DNA sequence: TGCGCCAGCAGCTTTTGGGGCGCCGGGACAGGCACATTCTACGAGCAGTACTTC.